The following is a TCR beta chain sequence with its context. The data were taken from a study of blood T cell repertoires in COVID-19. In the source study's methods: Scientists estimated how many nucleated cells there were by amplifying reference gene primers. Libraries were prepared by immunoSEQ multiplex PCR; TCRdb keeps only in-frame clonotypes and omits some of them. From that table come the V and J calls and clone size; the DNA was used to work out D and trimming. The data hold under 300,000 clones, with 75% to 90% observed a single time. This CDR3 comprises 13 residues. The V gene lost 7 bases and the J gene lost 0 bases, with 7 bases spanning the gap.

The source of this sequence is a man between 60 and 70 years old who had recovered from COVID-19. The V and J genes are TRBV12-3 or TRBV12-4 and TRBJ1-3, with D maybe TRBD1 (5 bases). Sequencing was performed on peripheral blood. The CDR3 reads CASTRVSGNTIYF. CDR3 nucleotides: TGTGCCAGCACCAGGGTCTCTGGAAACACCATATATTTT.